The rows below give T cell receptor beta chains drawn from one sample of a study of technical replicates of blood from several donors. The assay was immunoSEQ multiplex PCR, and TCRdb's table has in-frame clones only and misses some. In the table there are around 100,000 clones, about 95% of which are singletons. The specimen sequenced was T cells isolated from PBMCs. The receptors derive from a human donor in good health. The CDR3 runs from the conserved cysteine through the conserved F or W. The D gene is left open where the match is weak. Clone size is stated in some rows and not others, as once, few, many or a class when expanded.

.	TRBJ2-5	TRBV6-5	.	CASRRGLPETQYF	TGTGCCAGCCGCAGGGGCCTCCCAGAGACCCAGTACTTC
.	TRBJ2-2	TRBV9	.	CASSVAVQSTGELFF	TGTGCCAGCAGCGTAGCGGTTCAAAGCACCGGGGAGCTGTTTTTT
.	TRBJ2-7	TRBV28	.	CASSLIRAGEQYF	TGTGCCAGCAGTTTAATTAGGGCGGGGGAGCAGTACTTC
.	TRBJ2-5	TRBV28	TRBD2	CASSFSGRNQETQYF	TGTGCCAGCAGTTTTAGCGGGAGGAACCAAGAGACCCAGTACTTC
.	TRBJ1-2	TRBV27	.	CASSLQGYGYTF	TGTGCCAGCAGTTTACAGGGTTATGGCTACACCTTC
.	TRBJ1-2	TRBV30	.	CAWRREPHDGYTF	TGTGCCTGGAGGCGGGAACCCCACGATGGCTACACCTTC
.	TRBJ1-1	TRBV19	.	CASSIQGGTEAFF	TGTGCCAGTAGTATACAGGGAGGCACTGAAGCTTTCTTT
.	TRBJ2-1	TRBV7-8	.	CASSFRNNEQFF	TGTGCCAGCAGCTTTAGAAACAATGAGCAGTTCTTC
.	TRBJ2-7	TRBV7-2	.	CASSLAPSRSSYEQYF	TGTGCCAGCAGCTTAGCGCCTAGCCGGAGCTCCTACGAGCAGTACTTC
.	TRBJ2-1	TRBV28	TRBD2	CASSFGREGLYNEQFF	TGTGCCAGCAGTTTCGGGAGGGAGGGCCTCTACAATGAGCAGTTCTTC
few	TRBJ1-1	TRBV30	.	CAWAGDFNTEAFF	TGTGCCTGGGCAGGGGATTTTAACACTGAAGCTTTCTTT
.	TRBJ2-5	TRBV6-1	.	CASSLPDISATQYF	TGTGCCAGCAGTCTACCGGACATCTCCGCGACCCAGTACTTC
.	TRBJ1-1	TRBV5-1	TRBD1	CASSSTGAEAFF	TGCGCCAGCAGCTCGACAGGGGCTGAAGCTTTCTTT
.	TRBJ2-7	TRBV2	.	CASSVSDEQYF	TGTGCCAGCAGTGTGAGTGACGAGCAGTACTTC
.	TRBJ2-7	TRBV6-4	TRBD2	CASSDSSSLAGTYEQYF	TGTGCCAGCAGTGACTCGAGTTCACTAGCGGGAACCTACGAGCAGTACTTC
.	TRBJ2-5	TRBV7-2	TRBD2	CASSQTSGWLETQYF	TGTGCCAGCAGCCAGACTAGCGGGTGGCTGGAGACCCAGTACTTC
.	TRBJ2-1	TRBV30	TRBD2	CAWSSGTYNEQFF	TGTGCCTGGAGTAGCGGGACTTACAATGAGCAGTTCTTC
.	TRBJ1-4	TRBV2	.	CASSEIGGLGEKLFF	TGTGCCAGCAGTGAAATAGGGGGATTGGGTGAAAAACTGTTTTTT
.	TRBJ1-1	TRBV30	TRBD1	CAWMGQINTEAFF	TGTGCCTGGATGGGACAGATAAACACTGAAGCTTTCTTT
once	TRBJ2-4	TRBV6-1	TRBD2	CASSEGILAGLAKNIQYF	TGTGCCAGCAGTGAAGGAATACTAGCGGGATTAGCCAAAAACATTCAGTACTTC
.	TRBJ2-7	TRBV7-9	TRBD1	CASSPRTGYEQYF	TGTGCCAGCAGCCCCAGGACAGGCTACGAGCAGTACTTC
.	TRBJ2-7	TRBV5-5	TRBD1	CASSFQGAGPDSYEQYF	TGTGCCAGCAGCTTCCAGGGGGCCGGCCCAGACTCCTACGAGCAGTACTTC
.	TRBJ2-2	TRBV2	TRBD2	CASIVWREGRELFF	TGTGCCAGCATAGTTTGGCGGGAGGGCCGGGAGCTGTTTTTT
.	TRBJ2-7	TRBV7-9	TRBD2	CASSLEAGAGYEQYF	TGTGCCAGCAGCTTAGAGGCGGGAGCAGGCTACGAGCAGTACTTC
.	TRBJ1-5	TRBV5-6	TRBD1	CASSLAGGGIQPQHF	TGTGCCAGCAGCTTGGCAGGAGGGGGCATCCAGCCCCAGCATTTT
.	TRBJ2-1	TRBV9	TRBD2	CASSVASLAAYNEQFF	TGTGCCAGCAGCGTAGCCTCTCTAGCGGCCTACAATGAGCAGTTCTTC
.	TRBJ2-3	TRBV2	.	CASSDPTSGLSTDTQYF	TGTGCCAGCAGTGACCCTACCTCAGGTCTTAGCACAGATACGCAGTATTTT
.	TRBJ2-7	TRBV6-1	.	CASSPEAGYEQYF	TGTGCCAGCAGTCCCGAGGCGGGCTACGAGCAGTACTTC
.	TRBJ2-1	TRBV21-1	.	CASSKAPTGHNEQFF	TGTGCCAGCAGCAAAGCCCCTACAGGGCACAATGAGCAGTTCTTC
.	TRBJ1-4	TRBV18	TRBD1	CASSPQDRGEKLFF	TGTGCCAGCTCACCCCAAGACAGGGGAGAAAAACTGTTTTTT
.	TRBJ1-2	TRBV5-6	TRBD1	CASSGSQGNYGYTF	TGTGCCAGCAGCGGCTCACAGGGGAACTATGGCTACACCTTC
.	TRBJ2-1	TRBV4-2	TRBD2	CASSLREGDYEQFF	TGTGCCAGCAGCCTGAGGGAGGGCGACTATGAGCAGTTCTTC
.	TRBJ2-5	TRBV13	TRBD2	CASSPPRSGAGKTQYF	TGTGCCAGCAGCCCCCCCCGGAGCGGGGCGGGTAAGACCCAGTACTTC
.	TRBJ2-1	TRBV7-3	TRBD2	CASSRGLAGGNEQFF	TGTGCCAGCAGCCGAGGACTAGCGGGAGGAAATGAGCAGTTCTTC
.	TRBJ1-2	TRBV9	.	CASRGTYDYGYTF	TGTGCCAGCAGGGGGACATATGACTATGGCTACACCTTC
few	TRBJ2-4	TRBV19	TRBD2	CASSIESGRNIQYF	TGTGCCAGTAGTATAGAGAGCGGGAGAAACATTCAGTACTTC
.	TRBJ1-5	TRBV5-4	TRBD1	CASSLGQGDQPQHF	TGTGCCAGCAGCCTCGGACAGGGTGATCAGCCCCAGCATTTT
once	TRBJ2-3	TRBV9	TRBD2	CASSAGGLSADTQYF	TGTGCCAGCAGCGCTGGGGGACTAAGTGCAGATACGCAGTATTTT
.	TRBJ1-2	TRBV7-3	TRBD1	CASSFFPGQPYGYTF	TGTGCCAGCAGCTTTTTCCCGGGACAGCCCTATGGCTACACCTTC
.	TRBJ1-1	TRBV7-3	.	CASRPVLGNTEAFF	TGTGCCAGCAGGCCCGTACTAGGGAACACTGAAGCTTTCTTT
.	TRBJ2-1	TRBV19	TRBD2	CASSSGTSVNEQFF	TGTGCCAGTAGCTCAGGGACTAGCGTGAATGAGCAGTTCTTC
.	TRBJ2-7	TRBV2	TRBD2	CASLRPGLAGGRSYEQYF	TGTGCCAGCCTTCGACCGGGACTAGCGGGAGGCCGCTCCTACGAGCAGTACTTC
.	TRBJ2-5	TRBV10-1	TRBD2	CASSESGSETQYF	TGCGCCAGCAGTGAGAGCGGGAGTGAGACCCAGTACTTC